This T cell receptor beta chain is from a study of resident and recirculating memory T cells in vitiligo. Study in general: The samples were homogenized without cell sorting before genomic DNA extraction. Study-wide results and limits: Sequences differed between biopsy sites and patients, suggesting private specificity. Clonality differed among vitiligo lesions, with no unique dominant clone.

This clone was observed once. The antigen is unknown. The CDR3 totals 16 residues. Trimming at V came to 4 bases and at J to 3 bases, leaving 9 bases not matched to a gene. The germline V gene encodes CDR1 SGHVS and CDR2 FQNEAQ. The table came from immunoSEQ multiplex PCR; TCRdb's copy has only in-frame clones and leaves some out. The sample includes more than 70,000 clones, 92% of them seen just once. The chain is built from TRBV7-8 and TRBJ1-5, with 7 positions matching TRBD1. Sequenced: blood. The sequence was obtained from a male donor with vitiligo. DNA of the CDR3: TGTGCCAGCAGCTCCGCGACAGGGTTAGCCAATCAGCCCCAGCATTTT. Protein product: CASSSATGLANQPQHF.